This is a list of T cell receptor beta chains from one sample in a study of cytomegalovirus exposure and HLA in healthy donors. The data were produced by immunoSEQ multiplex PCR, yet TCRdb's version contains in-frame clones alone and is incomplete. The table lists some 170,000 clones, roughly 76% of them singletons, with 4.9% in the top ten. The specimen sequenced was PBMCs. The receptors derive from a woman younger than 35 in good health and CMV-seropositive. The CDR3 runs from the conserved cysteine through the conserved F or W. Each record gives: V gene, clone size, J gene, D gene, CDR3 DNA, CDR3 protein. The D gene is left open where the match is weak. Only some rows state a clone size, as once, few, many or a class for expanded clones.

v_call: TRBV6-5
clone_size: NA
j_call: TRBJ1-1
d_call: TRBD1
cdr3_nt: TGTGCCAGCAGTTACGGACGGGACAGCTCTGAAGCTTTCTTT
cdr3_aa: CASSYGRDSSEAFF

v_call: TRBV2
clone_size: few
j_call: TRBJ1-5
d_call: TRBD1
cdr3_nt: TGTGCCAGCAGGGGGACAGGGGGAAATCAGCCCCAGCATTTT
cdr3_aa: CASRGTGGNQPQHF

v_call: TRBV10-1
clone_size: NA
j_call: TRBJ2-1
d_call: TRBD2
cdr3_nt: TGCGCCAGCAGCAGACTAGCGGGGGGATCCGATGAGCAGTTCTTC
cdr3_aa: CASSRLAGGSDEQFF

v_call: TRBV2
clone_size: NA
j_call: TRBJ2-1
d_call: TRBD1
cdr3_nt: TGTGCCAGCAGTGGGGACAGACTCGATGAGCAGTTCTTC
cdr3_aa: CASSGDRLDEQFF

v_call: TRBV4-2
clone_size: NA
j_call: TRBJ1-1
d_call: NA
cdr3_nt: TGTGCCAGCAGCCACGGTGTAACTTCGCCGAACACTGAAGCTTTCTTT
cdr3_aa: CASSHGVTSPNTEAFF

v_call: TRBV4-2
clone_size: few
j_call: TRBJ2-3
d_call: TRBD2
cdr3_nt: TGTGCCAGCAGCCAAGCGGGGGGACCCACAGATACGCAGTATTTT
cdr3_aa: CASSQAGGPTDTQYF

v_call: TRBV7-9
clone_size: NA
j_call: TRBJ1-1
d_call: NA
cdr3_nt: TGTGCCAGCAGCCCCGGACAGCTAGAAGCTTTCTTT
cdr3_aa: CASSPGQLEAFF

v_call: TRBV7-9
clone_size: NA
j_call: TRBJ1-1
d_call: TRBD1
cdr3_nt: TGTGCCAGCAGCCCGGACAGGGGTAGGACTGAAGCTTTCTTT
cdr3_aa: CASSPDRGRTEAFF

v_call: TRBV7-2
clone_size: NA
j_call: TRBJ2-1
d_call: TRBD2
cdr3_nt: TGTGCCAGCAGCTTCCCTCTAGCGGGGCGGATCAATGAGCAGTTCTTC
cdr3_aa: CASSFPLAGRINEQFF

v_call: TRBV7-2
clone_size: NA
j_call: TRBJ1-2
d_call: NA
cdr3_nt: TGTGCCAGCAGCCCAACCAGCGGGACAACTAACTATGGCTACACCTTC
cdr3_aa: CASSPTSGTTNYGYTF

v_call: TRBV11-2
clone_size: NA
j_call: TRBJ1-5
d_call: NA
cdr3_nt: TGTGCCAGCAGCTTAGACAGGGGAACCCACCAGCCCCAGCATTTT
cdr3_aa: CASSLDRGTHQPQHF

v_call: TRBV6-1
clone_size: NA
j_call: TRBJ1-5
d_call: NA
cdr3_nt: TGTGCCAGCACCGAACGCTTCGGTAGCAATCAGCCCCAGCATTTT
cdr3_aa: CASTERFGSNQPQHF

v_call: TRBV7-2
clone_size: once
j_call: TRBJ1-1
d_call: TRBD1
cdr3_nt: TGTGCCAGCAGCTCTGGGAATCGGGACAGGGTTATGAACACTGAAGCTTTCTTT
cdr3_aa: CASSSGNRDRVMNTEAFF

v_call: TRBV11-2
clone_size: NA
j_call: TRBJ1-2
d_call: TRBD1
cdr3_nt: TGTGCCAGCAGCTCGCAGGGGGCGCATTATGGCTACACCTTC
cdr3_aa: CASSSQGAHYGYTF

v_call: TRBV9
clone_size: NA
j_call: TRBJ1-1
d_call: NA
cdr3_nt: TGTGCCAGCAGCGTACTTGCAGGACAGCAAAACACTGAAGCTTTCTTT
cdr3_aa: CASSVLAGQQNTEAFF

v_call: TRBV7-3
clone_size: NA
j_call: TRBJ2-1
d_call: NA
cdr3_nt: TGTGCCAGCAGCTTAAATGGGGGGGGCGATTTTACCGGTGAGCAGTTCTTC
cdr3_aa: CASSLNGGGDFTGEQFF

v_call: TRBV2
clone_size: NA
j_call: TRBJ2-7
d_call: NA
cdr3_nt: TGTGCCAGCAGTCCCGGGTCGATCTCCTACGAGCAGTACTTC
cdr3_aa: CASSPGSISYEQYF

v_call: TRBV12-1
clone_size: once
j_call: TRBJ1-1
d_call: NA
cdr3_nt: TGTGCCCGCCAAATTGAGGGAAATTGGACTGAAGCTTTCTTT
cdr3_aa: CARQIEGNWTEAFF

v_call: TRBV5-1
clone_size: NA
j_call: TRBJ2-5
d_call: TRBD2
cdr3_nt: TGCGCCAGCAGCCAGGACAGCGGGGGAGAAGAGACCCAGTACTTC
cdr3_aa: CASSQDSGGEETQYF

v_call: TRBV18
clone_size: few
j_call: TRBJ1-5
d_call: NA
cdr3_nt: TGTGCCAGCTCACCACCAGGCGGGTTCGGGCAGCCCCAGCATTTT
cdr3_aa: CASSPPGGFGQPQHF

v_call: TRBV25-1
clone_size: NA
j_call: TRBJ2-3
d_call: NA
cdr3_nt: TGTGCCAGCAGTGAATTAGATGGAGATACGCAGTATTTT
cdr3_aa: CASSELDGDTQYF